The T cell receptor (beta chain) described here comes from a study of blood T cell repertoires in COVID-19. Across the whole study: Nucleic acid was either cDNA or gDNA, and it came from T cells, B-cell-depleted T cells, or PBMCs.

The repertoire was sequenced with immunoSEQ multiplex PCR; TCRdb's copy has only in-frame clones and lacks some. The sample carries a few hundred thousand clones, 65% to 90% recorded once. The germline V gene encodes CDR1 LNHDA and CDR2 SQIVND (reference sequence). Trimming left V 7 bases short and J 5 bases short, with 15 bases between. This CDR3 spans 14 amino acids. The chain carries TRBV19 and TRBJ2-1; tentative D call: TRBD2 (6 bases). The receptor was derived from a woman aged 40 to 50 with acute COVID-19. The sequencing input was PBMCs or T cells enriched from blood (not recorded which). CDR3 nucleotide sequence: TGTGCCAGTAAGGCAGCGGGTATTCACAATGAGCAGTTCTTC. Its translation is CASKAAGIHNEQFF.